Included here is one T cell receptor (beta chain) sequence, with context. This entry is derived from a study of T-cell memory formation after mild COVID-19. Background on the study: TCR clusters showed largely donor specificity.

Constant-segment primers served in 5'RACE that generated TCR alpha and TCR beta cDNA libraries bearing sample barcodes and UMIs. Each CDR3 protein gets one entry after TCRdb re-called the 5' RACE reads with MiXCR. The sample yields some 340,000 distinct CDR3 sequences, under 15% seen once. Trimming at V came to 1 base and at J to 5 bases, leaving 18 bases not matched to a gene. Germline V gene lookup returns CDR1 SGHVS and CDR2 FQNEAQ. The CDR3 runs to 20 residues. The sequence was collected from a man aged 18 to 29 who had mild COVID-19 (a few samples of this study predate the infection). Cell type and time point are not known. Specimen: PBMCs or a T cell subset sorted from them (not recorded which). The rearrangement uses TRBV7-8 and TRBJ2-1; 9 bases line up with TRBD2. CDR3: CASSLVVASGVQSINNEQFF. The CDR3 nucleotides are TGTGCCAGCAGCTTAGTGGTGGCTAGCGGGGTGCAATCGATAAACAATGAGCAGTTCTTC.